Given below is one T cell receptor (beta chain) in context. Its antigen is unknown. The record originates from a study of T cell responses to AZD1222 COVID-19 vaccine. Overall study results and limits: In a largely white British group with more females than males, clonal diversity was possibly underestimated.

Method: immunoSEQ multiplex PCR; TCRdb's copy keeps in-frame clones and lacks some. Of about 160,000 clones detected, about 90% appear once; the ten largest clones hold less than 2.5%. Germline-derived CDR1 and CDR2 are LGHDT and YNNKEL (reference sequence). CDR3 length: 18 residues. The J segment lost 5 bases and the V segment lost 5 bases, leaving 15 bases of the junction unmatched. The input for sequencing was peripheral blood, taken on day 0 of AZD1222 vaccination. The chain has TRBV3-1 (or the pseudogene TRBV3-2) and TRBJ2-1; 10 bases align to TRBD2. The TCR was taken from an adult in good health. The CDR3 DNA reads as TGTGCCAGCAGCGGCAACCGCGAAGGACTAGCGGTCAACAATGAGCAGTTCTTC. Encoded protein: CASSGNREGLAVNNEQFF.